One T cell receptor (beta chain) is described in this entry. Its matching antigen is unknown. This sample stems from a study of radiotherapy plus CTLA-4 blockade in lung cancer. Using immunoSEQ multiplex PCR, the repertoire was profiled, and TCRdb retains in-frame clones only, with some absent. The sample has roughly 120,000 clones, 70% to 85% seen once. The study gave focal radiation plus ipilimumab CTLA-4 blockade to patients with chemo-refractory metastatic non-small-cell lung cancer. General study points: Radiotherapy with ipilimumab was followed by blood expansion of tumor-derived clones. Early blood T cell clone changes and increased post-radiation serum interferon-beta were reportedly the strongest response predictors.

CDR3 length: 14 amino acids. Germline CDR1 reads SGHDT; CDR2 reads YYEEEE. The V end lost 2 bases, the J end lost 6 bases, and 14 bases lay between the germline ends. The origin of this receptor is a human donor with non-small cell lung cancer that progressed on radiotherapy plus ipilimumab. Some clones in this sample may be carry-over from other donors' samples. The sequencing used peripheral blood, collected from a patient treated with radiotherapy plus ipilimumab. The gene calls are TRBV5-6 and TRBJ1-2; D is perhaps TRBD1 (5 bases). CDR3 residues: CASSLVRGADGYTF. DNA for the CDR3: TGTGCCAGCAGCTTAGTGCGCGGGGCGGATGGCTACACCTTC.